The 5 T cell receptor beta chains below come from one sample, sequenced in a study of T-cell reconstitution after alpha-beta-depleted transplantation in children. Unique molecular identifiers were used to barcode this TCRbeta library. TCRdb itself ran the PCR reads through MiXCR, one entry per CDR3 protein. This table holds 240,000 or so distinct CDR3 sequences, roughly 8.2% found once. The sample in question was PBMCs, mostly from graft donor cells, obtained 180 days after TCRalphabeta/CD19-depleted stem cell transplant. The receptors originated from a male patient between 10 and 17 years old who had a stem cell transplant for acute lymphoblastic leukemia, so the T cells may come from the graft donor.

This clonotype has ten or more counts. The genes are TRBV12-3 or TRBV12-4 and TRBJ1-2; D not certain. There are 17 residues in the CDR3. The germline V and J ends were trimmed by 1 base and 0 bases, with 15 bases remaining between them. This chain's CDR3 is CASSLGAGIPTNYGYTF. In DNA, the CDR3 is TGTGCCAGCAGTTTAGGGGCGGGGATTCCAACTAACTATGGCTACACCTTC.

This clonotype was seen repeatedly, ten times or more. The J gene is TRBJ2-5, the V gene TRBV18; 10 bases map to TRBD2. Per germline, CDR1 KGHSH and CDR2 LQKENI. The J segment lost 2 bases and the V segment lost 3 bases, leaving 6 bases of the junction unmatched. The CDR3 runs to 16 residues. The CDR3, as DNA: TGTGCCAGCTCACCTCTAGCGGGAGCGCCTCAAGAGACCCAGTACTTC. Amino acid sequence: CASSPLAGAPQETQYF.

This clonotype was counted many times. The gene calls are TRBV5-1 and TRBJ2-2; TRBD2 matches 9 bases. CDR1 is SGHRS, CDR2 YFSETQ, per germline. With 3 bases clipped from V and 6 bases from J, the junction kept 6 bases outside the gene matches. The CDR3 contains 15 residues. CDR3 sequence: CASSSLAGEAGELFF. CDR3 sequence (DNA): TGCGCCAGCAGCTCCTTAGCGGGAGAGGCCGGGGAGCTGTTTTTT.

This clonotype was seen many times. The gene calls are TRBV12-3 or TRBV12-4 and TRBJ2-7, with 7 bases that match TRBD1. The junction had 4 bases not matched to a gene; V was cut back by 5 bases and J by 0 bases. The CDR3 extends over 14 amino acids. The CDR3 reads CASSGWDSSYEQYF. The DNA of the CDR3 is TGTGCCAGCAGTGGATGGGACAGCTCCTACGAGCAGTACTTC.

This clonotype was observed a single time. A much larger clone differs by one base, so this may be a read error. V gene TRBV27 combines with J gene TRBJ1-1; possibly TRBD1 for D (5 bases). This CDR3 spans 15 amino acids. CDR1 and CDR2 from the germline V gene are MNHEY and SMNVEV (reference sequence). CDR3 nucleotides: TGTGCCAGCCGTTTTGTGAGGGGTTTGAACACTGAAGCTTTCTTT. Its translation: CASRFVRGLNTEAFF.